The next 15 T cell receptor beta chains were all read from a single sample in a study of shared clonotypes between healthy human individuals. Naive CD8 cells lacked CD45RO and underwent positive selection for CCR7, leaving out terminally differentiated effector memory CD45RA+ cells. TCRdb's copy holds only in-frame clones and misses some; the assay was immunoSEQ multiplex PCR. Among 1.5 million to 2.5 million clones listed, about 94% were seen once. Sequencing was performed on naive CD8+ T cells sorted from blood. Every receptor here comes from a man in his late teens or twenties in good health.

J is TRBJ2-3 and V is TRBV13; 10 nucleotides align to TRBD2. The CDR3 spans 15 residues. The trim removed 5 bases at V and 2 bases at J, leaving 4 bases unmatched. CDR1 is PRHDT, CDR2 FYEKMQ, per germline (reference sequence). The DNA of the CDR3 is TGTGCCAGCAGCGTTGGACTAGCGGACACAGATACGCAGTATTTT. Translation gives CASSVGLADTDTQYF.

This rearrangement joins TRBV2 to TRBJ2-1; D is possibly TRBD1 or TRBD2 (5 bases each). From germline, CDR1 is SNHLY and CDR2 FYNNEI. Trimming pared 6 bases from V and 8 bases from J, leaving 26 bases between. The CDR3 totals 17 residues. For the CDR3, the DNA is TGTGCCAGCAGGGAACCAAGGGGACCCAACGAAGGCGATGAGCAGTTCTTC. This translates into CASREPRGPNEGDEQFF.

This clone has only one observation. The gene calls are TRBV29-1 and TRBJ2-7; D may be TRBD2 (5 bases). V was trimmed by 3 bases and J by 1 base, leaving 10 bases between them. Looked up from germline, CDR1 is SQVTM and CDR2 is ANQGSEA. The CDR3 is 13 amino acids. In DNA, the CDR3 is TGCAGCGTTGAGGAGGTAGGGTCCTACGAGCAGTACTTC. This sequence encodes CSVEEVGSYEQYF.

This rearrangement joins TRBV7-3 to TRBJ1-1; 10 nucleotides agree with TRBD1. The CDR3 extends over 15 amino acids. The ends lost 5 bases at V and 4 bases at J; junction bases unmatched: 7. Germline-derived CDR1 and CDR2 are SGHTA and FQGTGA. The CDR3 protein is CASSNRQGAPTEAFF. DNA for the CDR3: TGTGCCAGCAGCAATCGACAGGGGGCCCCCACTGAAGCTTTCTTT.

This clone was seen once. The V gene is TRBV27, the J gene TRBJ2-1, with 15 bases matching TRBD2. The CDR3 consists of 16 residues. V shed 8 bases and J 4 bases; nucleotides not matched to a gene: 6. Germline loops: CDR1 MNHEY, CDR2 SMNVEV (reference sequence). CDR3 nucleotide sequence: TGTGCCAGCTCCGGGACTAGCGGGGGGCCTTACAATGAGCAGTTCTTC. The encoded protein is CASSGTSGGPYNEQFF.

With regard to this clone: The sample has other DNA sequences that encode this CDR3 too. J is TRBJ2-2 and V is TRBV30; D call uncertain. V gave up 5 bases and J gave up 4 bases, with 5 bases separating them. The germline V gene has CDR1 GTSNPN and CDR2 SVGIG (reference sequence). This CDR3 is 11 amino acids long. CDR3 DNA: TGTGCCTGGGATCCCACCGGGGAGCTGTTTTTT. Its translation: CAWDPTGELFF.

This chain links TRBV6-6 with TRBJ2-2; possibly TRBD1 for D (6 bases). Trimming left V 10 bases short and J 4 bases short, with 13 bases between. Germline values: CDR1 MNHNY, CDR2 SVGAGI (reference sequence). The CDR3 length is 13 residues. CDR3 sequence reads: CATGGQFTGELFF. The CDR3 nucleotides are TGTGCCACCGGCGGACAGTTCACCGGGGAGCTGTTTTTT.

CDR3: CASSQEGDRRVATNEKLFF. The CDR3 nucleotides read TGCGCCAGCAGCCAAGAAGGGGACAGGAGGGTTGCAACTAATGAAAAACTGTTTTTT. V is TRBV4-1 and J is TRBJ1-4, with TRBD1 matching over 8 bases. The V segment lost 0 bases and the J segment 0 bases; nucleotides outside the gene matches: 9. This CDR3 is 19 amino acids long. The germline V gene has CDR1 MGHRA and CDR2 YSYEKL.

CDR3 sequence reads: CASSLSVPGTGELFF. In DNA, the CDR3 is TGTGCCAGCAGCTTAAGCGTCCCGGGCACCGGGGAGCTGTTTTTT. V and J are TRBV11-2 and TRBJ2-2; unclear D gene. CDR3 length equals 15 residues. The germline CDR1 and CDR2 sequences are SGHAT and FQNNGV. V shed 2 bases and J shed 4 bases, with 11 bases lying between them.

J is TRBJ2-7 and V is TRBV7-3; no clear D. This CDR3 region has 11 residues. Germline assignment: CDR1 SGHTA and CDR2 FQGTGA. V was pared by 2 bases and J by 7 bases, with 6 bases between. The CDR3 is CASSLEREQYF. In nucleotides, the CDR3 is TGTGCCAGCAGCTTAGAAAGAGAGCAGTACTTC.

Notes on this clone: The sample holds other DNA sequences that translate to the same CDR3. The chain combines TRBV4-1 with TRBJ2-7, with 7 bases lining up with TRBD2. Germline CDR1 is MGHRA and CDR2 is YSYEKL. The CDR3 has 13 residues. Losses at the gene ends were 1 base for V and 5 bases for J; bases not matched to a gene: 2. The CDR3 is CASSQVGGDEQYF. The CDR3 DNA reads TGCGCCAGCAGCCAAGTGGGAGGGGACGAGCAGTACTTC.

The rearrangement joins TRBV20-1 to TRBJ2-7, with 10 nucleotides matching TRBD1. This CDR3 region has 11 residues. Looked up from germline, CDR1 is DFQATT and CDR2 is SNEGSKA (reference sequence). The J segment lost 12 bases and the V segment lost 4 bases, leaving 6 bases of the junction unmatched. This CDR3 reads CSATETGGAYF. CDR3 sequence (DNA): TGCAGTGCTACAGAGACAGGGGGCGCGTACTTC.

As DNA, the CDR3 is TGCAGCGTTCGAGATCAGGGGGCCTACGAGCAGTACTTC. This sequence encodes CSVRDQGAYEQYF. This chain joins TRBV29-1 and TRBJ2-7, with 7 bases matching TRBD1. V was clipped by 5 bases and J by 2 bases; unmatched bases: 6. The CDR3 is 13 amino acids. Germline values: CDR1 SQVTM, CDR2 ANQGSEA.

Note on this clone: This same CDR3 is encoded by further DNA sequences in the sample. The gene calls are TRBV6-5 and TRBJ2-2; D gene ambiguous. This CDR3 has 15 residues. The germline V gene has CDR1 MNHEY and CDR2 SVGAGI. V lost 0 bases and J lost 2, with 7 bases in between. CDR3 in DNA: TGTGCCAGCAGTTACTCGATAGGCAACACCGGGGAGCTGTTTTTT. Protein: CASSYSIGNTGELFF.

The chain employs TRBV29-1 and TRBJ2-1; maybe TRBD1 (7 bases). The V and J ends lost 4 bases and 7 bases respectively, with 14 bases between them. The CDR3 length is 13 residues. Germline loops: CDR1 SQVTM, CDR2 ANQGSEA. This CDR3 reads CSVVARGRNEQFF. The CDR3 DNA reads TGCAGCGTTGTTGCCAGGGGGAGGAATGAGCAGTTCTTC.